This is a list of T cell receptor beta chains from one sample in a study of shared clonotypes between healthy human individuals. Generated by immunoSEQ multiplex PCR, the TCRdb table keeps only in-frame clones and is missing some. The sample has about 1 million clones; 75% are singletons. Sequences were obtained from memory CD4+ T cells sorted from blood. All receptors derive from a man between 18 and 29 years old in good health. Both conserved end residues are part of each CDR3. Each record gives: D gene, J gene, clone size, V gene, CDR3 DNA, CDR3 protein. D genes are given only for firm matches. Expanded clones are given a class, and other clones once, few, many or no size at all.

TRBD1	TRBJ2-5	once	TRBV4-3	TGCGCCAGCAGCCAAAATGGACAGGGGCAAGAGACCCAGTACTTC	CASSQNGQGQETQYF
-	TRBJ2-3	-	TRBV15	TGTGCCACCAGAACCTCTCGCACAGATACGCAGTATTTT	CATRTSRTDTQYF
TRBD2	TRBJ2-3	-	TRBV2	TGTGCCAGCAGTGGGGGGACTAGCGGGGTTAGAGATACGCAGTATTTT	CASSGGTSGVRDTQYF
TRBD1	TRBJ1-2	-	TRBV7-2	TGTGCCAGCAGCTATCCCGGGACAGCTTTCTATGGCTACACCTTC	CASSYPGTAFYGYTF
-	TRBJ1-5	-	TRBV5-4	TGTGCCAGCAGCTTGGACCCCGGAGTGAGCAATCAGCCCCAGCATTTT	CASSLDPGVSNQPQHF
TRBD2	TRBJ2-7	few	TRBV7-2	TGTGCCAGCAGCGATCCGGGGCGGGGGGCTTCCTACGAGCAGTACTTC	CASSDPGRGASYEQYF
-	TRBJ2-3	-	TRBV5-1	TGCGCCAGCAGCTTGGCCGGGTTAGATACGCAGTATTTT	CASSLAGLDTQYF
-	TRBJ1-5	-	TRBV4-1	TGCGCCAGCAGCCAAGATCCGGTAATTCATCAGCCCCAGCATTTT	CASSQDPVIHQPQHF
-	TRBJ1-2	-	TRBV4-3	TGCGCCAGCAGCCAAGATAGTCTGGGGCAGGGACCGGGCGGCTACACCTTC	CASSQDSLGQGPGGYTF
TRBD1	TRBJ2-2	-	TRBV19	TGTGCCAGTATTATGACAGGGGGTGCCGGGGAGCTGTTTTTT	CASIMTGGAGELFF
-	TRBJ2-7	-	TRBV7-2	TGTGCCAGCAGCTTAGAGGCCGTTCAATTTGGTTCCGGCTACGAGCAGTACTTC	CASSLEAVQFGSGYEQYF
TRBD1	TRBJ1-2	-	TRBV13	TGTGCCACCTCGAAGTATGACGGGACAGGGACCTATGGCTACACCTTC	CATSKYDGTGTYGYTF
TRBD2	TRBJ2-5	-	TRBV5-1	TGCGCCAGCAGCCTAGGGCCTAGCGGGAGTTCAGAGACCCAGTACTTC	CASSLGPSGSSETQYF
-	TRBJ2-2	-	TRBV6-1	TGTGCCAGCAGTGAAGCGTTCCACGGGGAGCTGTTTTTT	CASSEAFHGELFF
TRBD1	TRBJ1-2	few	TRBV6-6	TGTGCCACCCACAGGGACAGGGACTATGGCTACACCTTC	CATHRDRDYGYTF
TRBD2	TRBJ2-2	-	TRBV7-2	TGTGCCAGCAGCCTAGCGGGGGCGGGCACCGGGGAGCTGTTTTTT	CASSLAGAGTGELFF
-	TRBJ1-6	-	TRBV9	TGTGCCAGCAGCGTAGAACAGGGATATAATTCACCCCTCCACTTT	CASSVEQGYNSPLHF
-	TRBJ1-2	few	TRBV19	TGTGCCAGTAGTCCCCCCGGGCCTTATGGCTACACCTTC	CASSPPGPYGYTF
TRBD1	TRBJ1-2	-	TRBV5-1	TGCGCCAGCAGCGTCCAGACAGGGGGCGGCGATGGCTACACCTTC	CASSVQTGGGDGYTF
-	TRBJ2-2	few	TRBV19	TGTGCCAGTAGTATGATCGGGGGAGCGGCCGGGGAGCTGTTTTTT	CASSMIGGAAGELFF
-	TRBJ2-3	-	TRBV15	TGTGCCACCAGCAGAGACACTTCTAGCACAGATACGCAGTATTTT	CATSRDTSSTDTQYF
-	TRBJ2-7	-	TRBV6-5	TGTGCCAGCAGTTACGGCCGACAAGAATACGAGCAGTACTTC	CASSYGRQEYEQYF